This entry lists 20 T cell receptor beta chains sequenced from one sample in a study of T-cell memory formation after mild COVID-19. TCRdb reprocessed the 5' RACE reads with MiXCR, giving one entry per CDR3 protein. This table holds around 530,000 distinct CDR3 sequences, less than 25% found once. The sequenced material came from PBMCs or a T cell subset sorted from them (not recorded which). The receptor set was obtained from an adult woman who had mild COVID-19 (a few samples of this study predate the infection). Cell type and time point are not known.

The sample holds a few counts of this clonotype. This rearrangement joins TRBV4-1 to TRBJ1-1, with 7 positions matching TRBD1. With V trimmed by 5 bases and J by 0 bases, 6 bases remained unmatched. The germline V gene has CDR1 MGHRA and CDR2 YSYEKL. The CDR3 runs to 15 residues. CDR3 bases: TGCGCCAGCAGCAATTCCGGGACAGTGAACACTGAAGCTTTCTTT. The encoded protein is CASSNSGTVNTEAFF.

J is TRBJ2-5 and V is TRBV9; 7 nucleotides match TRBD1. This CDR3 contains 15 residues. Looked up from germline, CDR1 is SGDLS and CDR2 is YYNGEE. J was trimmed by 2 bases and V by 2 bases; bases with no gene match: 6. CDR3 nucleotide sequence: TGTGCCAGCAGCGTGGAAGGACAGGAACAAGAGACCCAGTACTTC. Translated, it gives CASSVEGQEQETQYF.

This clonotype was seen a handful of times. The chain carries TRBV6-1 and TRBJ2-5, with D possibly being TRBD2 (5 bases). The CDR3 spans 12 residues. In germline, CDR1 is MNHNS, CDR2 SASEGT. Trimming left V 8 bases short and J 4 bases short, with 11 bases between. For the CDR3, the DNA is TGTGCCAGCGGTCGAGGAGGAGAGACCCAGTACTTC. Amino acid sequence: CASGRGGETQYF.

This clonotype was counted ten times or more. J is TRBJ2-2 and V is TRBV6-6; D is possibly TRBD2 (5 bases). Trimming took off 8 bases at V and 1 base at J, with 5 bases between the two ends. The CDR3 spans 12 residues. In germline, CDR1 is MNHNY, CDR2 SVGAGI (reference sequence). The CDR3 DNA reads TGTGCCAGCGCGGGGAACACCGGGGAGCTGTTTTTT. Its translation: CASAGNTGELFF.

This clonotype was seen ten or more times. This chain links TRBV5-6 with TRBJ2-2, with a tentative D call TRBD2 (6 bases). Germline CDR1 reads SGHDT; CDR2 reads YYEEEE. CDR3 length: 14 amino acids. Trimming stripped 0 bases from V and 5 bases from J, with 8 bases between. The CDR3 region is CASSLALATGELFF. CDR3 coding DNA: TGTGCCAGCAGCTTGGCGCTAGCGACCGGGGAGCTGTTTTTT.

A few counts support this clonotype. J is TRBJ2-2 and V is TRBV12-3 or TRBV12-4, with 8 nucleotides matching TRBD2. The CDR3 extends over 20 amino acids. The V segment lost 4 bases and the J segment 3 bases; nucleotides outside the gene matches: 19. The CDR3 region is CASSSGVRGGAPADTGELFF. CDR3 sequence (DNA): TGTGCCAGCAGTTCCGGAGTACGGGGGGGGGCACCGGCCGACACCGGGGAGCTGTTTTTT.

This clonotype turned up a few times. V gene TRBV24-1 combines with J gene TRBJ2-3, with 8 bases that match TRBD1. Per germline, CDR1 KGHDR and CDR2 SFDVKD. The CDR3 runs 14 residues. Germline trimming cut 4 bases from V and 5 bases from J; bases unmatched to any gene: 4. The CDR3 loop reads CATSETGVRDTQYF. In DNA form, the CDR3 reads TGTGCCACCAGTGAGACAGGGGTTAGAGATACGCAGTATTTT.

This clonotype was seen a handful of times. The chain links TRBV29-1 to TRBJ1-1; weak D call: TRBD1 (6 bases). Deletions cut 8 bases from V and 5 bases from J, with 21 bases between. The CDR3 extends over 14 amino acids. The germline CDR1 and CDR2 sequences are SQVTM and ANQGSEA. DNA of the CDR3: TGCAGCCTCAAGAGAGGGGGGCCAACAACTGAAGCTTTCTTT. Protein: CSLKRGGPTTEAFF. The full variable domain, completed using reference TRBV29-1 and TRBJ1-1, is SAVISQKPSRDICQRGTSLTIQCQVDSQVTMMFWYRQQPGQSLTLIATANQGSEATYESGFVIDKFPISRPNLTFSTLTVSNMSPEDSSIYLCSLKRGGPTTEAFFGQGTRLTVV.

The table lists this clonotype with many counts. The chain is built from TRBV29-1 and TRBJ2-4, with TRBD1 identical over 8 bases. Germline trimming cut 4 bases from V and 8 bases from J; bases unmatched to any gene: 7. The CDR3 length is 13 residues. Germline V gene lookup returns CDR1 SQVTM and CDR2 ANQGSEA. The CDR3 DNA reads as TGCAGCGTTGGCGGAGGACAGGGAGACATTCAGTACTTC. The encoded protein is CSVGGGQGDIQYF.

The CDR3, as DNA: TGTGCCACCAGCCCACTGGGTTTACGGGAGGGCCTAGATGAGCAGTTCTTC. Its protein is CATSPLGLREGLDEQFF. J is TRBJ2-1 and V is TRBV15; 8 nucleotides line up with TRBD2. Germline V gene data show CDR1 as LNHNV and CDR2 as YYDKDF (reference sequence). With 5 bases clipped from V and 8 bases from J, the junction kept 17 bases outside the gene matches. The CDR3 runs to 17 residues.

The rearrangement uses TRBV4-1 and TRBJ1-1, with 7 bases matching TRBD1. This CDR3 has 11 residues. Germline values: CDR1 MGHRA, CDR2 YSYEKL. The V and J ends lost 6 bases and 8 bases, in that order; junction bases with no gene match: 3. The CDR3 here is CASSMTGEAFF. The CDR3 bases are TGCGCCAGCAGTATGACAGGGGAAGCTTTCTTT.

There are a few counts of this clonotype. The chain uses TRBV12-3 or TRBV12-4 and TRBJ1-1; D is unresolved. The CDR3 is 11 amino acids. The V end lost 8 bases, the J end lost 6 bases, and 10 bases lay between the germline ends. The CDR3 DNA reads as TGTGCCAGCGTAAACCGCGCTGAAGCTTTCTTT. It encodes CASVNRAEAFF.

The rearrangement uses TRBV12-3 or TRBV12-4 and TRBJ1-5; 10 nucleotides line up with TRBD1. The CDR3 has 15 amino acids. The junction had 3 bases not matched to a gene; V was cut back by 6 bases and J by 1 base. The DNA of the CDR3 is TGTGCCAGCAGGGGGACAGGGGAAAGCAATCAGCCCCAGCATTTT. Protein: CASRGTGESNQPQHF.

This chain uses TRBV4-1 with TRBJ1-5; the D is unclear. From germline, CDR1 is MGHRA and CDR2 YSYEKL. V was cut by 1 base and J by 4 bases, with 8 bases left in between. The CDR3 runs to 14 residues. Here the CDR3 DNA reads TGCGCCAGCAGCCAAGTTAGTGTAAATCAGCCCCAGCATTTT. As protein: CASSQVSVNQPQHF.

The genes are TRBV24-1 and TRBJ2-1; D could derive from TRBD1 or TRBD2 (5 bases each). Trimming took off 2 bases at V and 6 bases at J, with 13 bases between the two ends. The CDR3 extends over 15 amino acids. The germline gives CDR1 KGHDR, CDR2 SFDVKD. CDR3 bases: TGTGCCACCAGTGATTCTGCCGGGACCCCCAATGAGCAGTTCTTC. Protein product: CATSDSAGTPNEQFF.

In its sample, this clonotype was seen a few times. The rearrangement links TRBV2 to TRBJ1-2; D ambiguous. Germline lookup yields CDR1 SNHLY and CDR2 FYNNEI. The CDR3 covers 14 residues. Trimming took off 1 base at V and 5 bases at J, with 11 bases between the two ends. The DNA of the CDR3 is TGTGCCAGCAGTGAAGGGGGAACCTGGTATGGCTACACCTTC. It is translated as CASSEGGTWYGYTF.

The genes are TRBV12-3 or TRBV12-4 and TRBJ1-6; weak D call: TRBD1 (5 bases). The ends were cut back, 5 bases at V and 3 bases at J, with 14 bases in the middle. This CDR3 comprises 16 residues. The CDR3 spells CASSAGPGDYNSPLHF. For the CDR3, the DNA is TGTGCCAGCAGTGCGGGACCGGGGGACTATAATTCACCCCTCCACTTT.

This clonotype has more than one count but fewer than ten. The J gene is TRBJ2-1, the V gene TRBV7-9, with D perhaps TRBD1 (6 bases). There are 16 residues in the CDR3. The V end was cut by 0 bases, the J end by 7 bases, with 16 bases between. Per the germline V gene, CDR1 is SEHNR and CDR2 is FQNEAQ (reference sequence). Here the CDR3 DNA reads TGTGCCAGCAGCTTAGCAGAAACAGGGAGACGAAATGAGCAGTTCTTC. It codes for CASSLAETGRRNEQFF.

This clonotype was seen a few times. V and J are TRBV18 and TRBJ2-7; 12 positions agree with TRBD2. This CDR3 comprises 14 residues. The germline V gene encodes CDR1 KGHSH and CDR2 LQKENI. V trimming: 3 bases; J trimming: 5 bases; junction bases outside the gene matches: 2. The CDR3 nucleotides read TGTGCCAGCTCACCCGGACTAGCGGGACACGAGCAGTACTTC. Translated, it gives CASSPGLAGHEQYF.

The sample holds a few counts of this clonotype. The chain links TRBV7-6 to TRBJ1-5, with a possible D match to TRBD1 (5 bases). CDR1 is SGHVS, CDR2 FNYEAQ, per germline. CDR3 length equals 14 residues. Trimming left V 1 base short and J 5 bases short, with 9 bases between. DNA for the CDR3: TGTGCCAGCAGCTTAGGGGGGGAATATCAGCCCCAGCATTTT. This encodes CASSLGGEYQPQHF.